This entry lists 22 T cell receptor beta chains sequenced from one sample in a study of blood T cell repertoires in COVID-19. Sequencing used immunoSEQ multiplex PCR; TCRdb keeps in-frame clones, though not all of them. The table records roughly 100,000 clones, around 86% of them present only once. Sequencing was done on a sample of peripheral blood. These receptors were collected from a man older than 75 with acute or convalescent COVID-19.

CDR3 coding DNA: TGTGCCTGGAATGGGGACAGGCGAAGCTATGGCTACACCTTC. Its translation is CAWNGDRRSYGYTF. The chain has TRBV30 and TRBJ1-2, with 8 bases matching TRBD1. CDR3 length: 14 amino acids. The germline CDR1 and CDR2 sequences are GTSNPN and SVGIG (reference sequence). V trimming: 4 bases; J trimming: 4 bases; junction bases outside the gene matches: 8.

The gene calls are TRBV19 and TRBJ1-1, with D maybe TRBD1 (5 bases). V was pared by 6 bases and J by 3 bases, with 26 bases between. The CDR3 loop spans 18 amino acids. The germline V gene encodes CDR1 LNHDA and CDR2 SQIVND (reference sequence). The CDR3 DNA reads as TGTGCCAGTAGCAAGACGCTTGGGAGGGGCAGGAGGGACACTGAAGCTTTCTTT. This codes for CASSKTLGRGRRDTEAFF.

For the CDR3, the DNA is TGCAGCGGGGGGACACCGAGCTCCTACAATGAGCAGTTCTTC. Amino acid sequence: CSGGTPSSYNEQFF. The V gene is TRBV29-1, the J gene TRBJ2-1, with TRBD1 as a possible D gene (6 bases). With 7 bases removed from V and 0 bases from J, the gap between germline ends came to 13 bases. The CDR3 is 14 residues long. CDR1 and CDR2 (germline): SQVTM, ANQGSEA.

The CDR3 DNA reads TGTGCCAGTAGAAGGGGAGGTCAGAGGCGAAAGGACGGGGAGCTGTTTTTT. Its translation is CASRRGGQRRKDGELFF. The chain recombines TRBV19 with TRBJ2-2; TRBD2 is a possible D gene (6 bases). Germline V gene sequence: CDR1 LNHDA, CDR2 SQIVND (reference sequence). This CDR3 is built from 17 residues. V dropped 6 bases and J dropped 7 bases, with 24 bases sitting between them.

V usage is TRBV4-1 and J usage is TRBJ1-2, with 10 bases that match TRBD1. CDR3 size: 15 residues. With V trimmed by 2 bases and J by 2 bases, 2 bases remained unmatched. In germline, CDR1 is MGHRA, CDR2 YSYEKL. CDR3 nucleotide sequence: TGCGCCAGCAGCCAACGGGACAGGGGAAACTATGGCTACACCTTC. It translates to CASSQRDRGNYGYTF.

This clone was counted between two and nine times. The rearrangement joins TRBV3-1 (or the pseudogene TRBV3-2) to TRBJ1-6; 8 positions match TRBD1. Germline CDR1 is LGHDT and CDR2 is YNNKEL (reference sequence). The CDR3 has 15 residues. With 1 base clipped from V and 9 bases from J, the junction kept 5 bases outside the gene matches. CDR3 protein: CASSQVRTGGSPLHF. DNA for the CDR3: TGTGCCAGCAGCCAAGTTCGAACAGGGGGTTCACCCCTCCACTTT.

This chain links TRBV9 with TRBJ2-3; D is possibly TRBD2 (5 bases). Germline lookup yields CDR1 SGDLS and CDR2 YYNGEE. The CDR3 totals 16 residues. V was shortened by 4 bases and J by 1 base, with 16 bases between the two germline ends. The DNA for the CDR3 is TGTGCCAGCAGCCTCCGACTGAGCGGTGGCACAGATACGCAGTATTTT. Its protein product is CASSLRLSGGTDTQYF.

The chain is built from TRBV19 and TRBJ1-1; D is unclear. V lost 3 bases to trimming and J lost 3 bases, with 8 bases between them. CDR3 size: 13 residues. Germline V gene lookup returns CDR1 LNHDA and CDR2 SQIVND (reference sequence). The CDR3 loop is CASSMIGDTEAFF. The CDR3 nucleotides read TGTGCCAGTAGTATGATCGGGGACACTGAAGCTTTCTTT.

The J gene is TRBJ1-2, the V gene TRBV30, with D uncertain. Germline V CDR1 and CDR2: GTSNPN, SVGIG (reference sequence). Trimming shortened V by 5 bases and J by 7 bases, and 17 bases separated the two germline ends. This CDR3 contains 13 residues. CDR3 region: CAWGAGFSAGYTF. DNA of the CDR3: TGTGCCTGGGGCGCCGGGTTCTCCGCTGGCTACACCTTC.

This clone was recorded only once. The chain recombines TRBV27 with TRBJ2-3; 10 positions agree with TRBD2. This CDR3 comprises 18 residues. Germline V gene data show CDR1 as MNHEY and CDR2 as SMNVEV (reference sequence). With V trimmed by 3 bases and J by 0 bases, 9 bases remained unmatched. The DNA for the CDR3 is TGTGCCAGCAGTTTGCGAGGACTAGCGGTAACTAGCACAGATACGCAGTATTTT. It translates to CASSLRGLAVTSTDTQYF.

The chain is built from TRBV14 and TRBJ1-1, with a possible D match to TRBD1 (5 bases). This CDR3 region has 13 residues. V was pared by 1 base and J by 9 bases, with 12 bases between. Per the germline V gene, CDR1 is SGHDN and CDR2 is FVKESK. The CDR3 bases are TGTGCCAGCAGCCAAGTCCAGGGTCGAAAAGCTTTCTTT. Protein product: CASSQVQGRKAFF.

Details on this clone: The same CDR3 also results from other DNA sequences found in this sample. The chain couples TRBV5-1 to TRBJ1-5; 12 bases line up with TRBD1. V dropped 1 base and J dropped 6; count of bases not matched to a gene: 5. From germline, CDR1 is SGHRS and CDR2 YFSETQ. CDR3 length equals 16 residues. The CDR3 DNA sequence: TGCGCCAGCAGCTTGACGGGACAGGGGGCGGGTCAGCCCCAGCATTTT. Amino acid sequence: CASSLTGQGAGQPQHF.

The CDR3 reads CASSLKLADEETQYF. CDR3 coding DNA: TGTGCCAGCAGCTTGAAACTAGCCGACGAAGAGACCCAGTACTTC. The chain recombines TRBV5-4 with TRBJ2-5; possibly TRBD2 for D (6 bases). The CDR3 spans 15 residues. V was clipped by 1 base and J by 3 bases, with 13 bases between them. Germline V gene sequence: CDR1 SGHNT, CDR2 YYREEE (reference sequence).

The genes are TRBV29-1 and TRBJ2-5; 7 bases fit TRBD2. Trimming at V came to 6 bases and at J to 2 bases, leaving 6 bases not matched to a gene. In germline, CDR1 is SQVTM, CDR2 ANQGSEA. The CDR3 runs 13 residues. The CDR3 nucleotides read TGCAGCGTACTAGCGTGGGGGCAAGAGACCCAGTACTTC. Its protein product is CSVLAWGQETQYF.

This clone occurred a few times. V is TRBV10-3 and J is TRBJ2-5; D unresolved. CDR1 is ENHRY, CDR2 SYGVKD, per germline. Trimming cost V 4 bases and J 3 bases, with 9 bases left between them. The CDR3 has 13 amino acids. This CDR3 reads CAISASQKETQYF. Written as DNA, the CDR3 is TGTGCCATCAGTGCATCACAGAAAGAGACCCAGTACTTC.

This clone was recorded only once. J is TRBJ1-4 and V is TRBV5-1; no definite D call. The germline CDR1 and CDR2 sequences are SGHRS and YFSETQ. The CDR3 runs to 15 residues. With 0 bases removed from V and 3 bases from J, the gap between germline ends came to 9 bases. Written as DNA, the CDR3 is TGCGCCAGCAGCTTGGCGGCGGTATCTAATGAAAAACTGTTTTTT. It encodes CASSLAAVSNEKLFF.

The chain joins TRBV5-6 to TRBJ2-7, with 8 bases that match TRBD1. V shed 4 bases and J 4 bases; nucleotides not matched to a gene: 10. The CDR3 has 15 residues. The germline V gene has CDR1 SGHDT and CDR2 YYEEEE. In nucleotides, the CDR3 is TGTGCCAGCAGCATTCCAAGGACAGGGACATACGAGCAGTACTTC. Translating it yields CASSIPRTGTYEQYF.

V and J are TRBV3-1 (or the pseudogene TRBV3-2) and TRBJ1-1, with TRBD1 identical over 7 bases. J was trimmed by 4 bases and V by 4 bases; bases with no gene match: 9. Germline loops: CDR1 LGHDT, CDR2 YNNKEL (reference sequence). The CDR3 consists of 15 residues. CDR3 amino acids: CASSLNDRVGTEAFF. CDR3 in DNA: TGTGCCAGCAGCCTTAATGACAGGGTCGGCACTGAAGCTTTCTTT.

The gene calls are TRBV18 and TRBJ2-2, with D unresolved. The length of the CDR3 is 16 residues. Between the trimmed V and J ends, which lost 2 bases and 5 bases, there was a span of 15 bases. CDR1 is KGHSH and CDR2 is LQKENI in the germline V gene. CDR3 sequence: CASSPLDPELTGELFF. CDR3 bases: TGTGCCAGCTCACCATTGGATCCGGAGTTGACCGGGGAGCTGTTTTTT.

CDR3 sequence: CASSLRDSSYEQYF. As DNA, the CDR3 is TGTGCCAGTAGTCTCCGGGACAGCTCCTACGAGCAGTACTTC. The V and J genes are TRBV19 and TRBJ2-7; 7 bases are a match to TRBD1. There are 14 residues in the CDR3. Germline V lookup: CDR1 LNHDA, CDR2 SQIVND (reference sequence). V lost 5 bases to trimming and J lost 0 bases; unmatched junction nucleotides: 4. The whole variable domain, filled in from reference TRBV19 and TRBJ2-7, reads DGGITQSPKYLFRKEGQNVTLSCEQNLNHDAMYWYRQDPGQGLRLIYYSQIVNDFQKGDIAEGYSVSREKKESFPLTVTSAQKNPTAFYLCASSLRDSSYEQYFGPGTRLTVT.

J is TRBJ2-1 and V is TRBV27, with 8 bases lining up with TRBD2. This CDR3 contains 16 residues. The V and J ends lost 7 bases and 2 bases, in that order; junction bases with no gene match: 10. Germline V lookup: CDR1 MNHEY, CDR2 SMNVEV (reference sequence). The CDR3 DNA reads as TGTGCCAGCAATCCGAGAGCGGGAGTTACCTACAATGAGCAGTTCTTC. It translates to CASNPRAGVTYNEQFF.

V and J are TRBV6-5 and TRBJ2-4; unclear D gene. Germline values: CDR1 MNHEY, CDR2 SVGAGI. This CDR3 comprises 14 residues. V gave up 7 bases and J gave up 1 base, with 11 bases separating them. The CDR3 sequence: CASKRAGAKNIQYF. Written as DNA, the CDR3 is TGTGCCAGCAAGCGAGCCGGCGCCAAAAACATTCAGTACTTC.